This TCR beta chain originates from a study of blood T cell repertoires in COVID-19. As for the study in general: From the United States, Italy and Spain came samples of acute and convalescent COVID-19. Sample material is recorded as cDNA or gDNA derived from T cells, B-cell-depleted T cells, or PBMCs.

The V and J ends lost 1 base and 8 bases respectively, with 12 bases between them. Per the germline V gene, CDR1 is LNHDA and CDR2 is SQIVND (reference sequence). This CDR3 is 15 amino acids long. In the original processing: The authors estimated nucleated cell counts from reference gene primer amplification. Here immunoSEQ multiplex PCR was the method, and the copy in TCRdb shows in-frame clones only, minus some. V and J calls plus clone size are reproduced from that table; the DNA served to infer D and trimming. Among over 250,000 clones, over 80% were seen once, and the ten largest hold approximately 6.5%. The Seattle site enrolled patients during active infection and followed them longitudinally.

V and J are TRBV19 and TRBJ1-6, with D perhaps matching TRBD1 (6 bases). The sequence derives from a woman in her forties or fifties with COVID-19, enrolled during active disease. Sequenced: peripheral blood. The CDR3 region has the DNA TGTGCCAGTAGTATAGGCAGGGGACCGGATTCACCCCTCCACTTT. Translating gives CASSIGRGPDSPLHF.